One sample yielded the 28 T cell receptor beta chains listed below, sequenced in a study of glioma-infiltrating T cells. Using RNA template, CDR3s of TCR alpha and beta were amplified with iRepertoire arm-PCR. TCRdb used MiXCR to reprocess the multiplex PCR reads, holding one entry per CDR3 protein. This table has 100,000 to 150,000 distinct CDR3 sequences, 24% appearing once. The sequenced material came from glioma tissue, nonneoplastic brain tissue, or PBMCs (not recorded which). All receptors derive from a human donor with low-grade glioma or glioblastoma, undergoing nonglioma brain surgery, or in good health (not recorded which).

About this clonotype itself: At one boundary the junction diverges from the germline segment, which might be a read error. This chain connects TRBV20-1 to TRBJ1-5, with 7 bases identical to TRBD1. There are 12 residues in the CDR3. From germline, CDR1 is DFQATT and CDR2 SNEGSKA (reference sequence). The DNA for the CDR3 is TGCAGTGGGCGGGACAGCAATAAGCCCCAGCATTTT. Its protein product is CSGRDSNKPQHF.

At least ten counts were recorded for this clonotype. The chain carries TRBV6-6 and TRBJ1-2; 10 bases fit TRBD1. With 2 bases clipped from V and 7 bases from J, the junction kept 7 bases outside the gene matches. This CDR3 comprises 15 residues. CDR1 and CDR2 from the germline V gene are MNHNY and SVGAGI (reference sequence). In DNA, the CDR3 is TGTGCCAGCAGTTACAGAGACAGGGGGCGGAGTGGCTACACCTTC. As protein: CASSYRDRGRSGYTF.

The V and J genes are TRBV19 and TRBJ1-2, with 7 bases lining up with TRBD1. Germline CDR1 reads LNHDA; CDR2 reads SQIVND (reference sequence). This CDR3 has 14 amino acids. After removal of 3 bases from V and 8 bases from J, the junction contained 9 bases not matched to a gene. The DNA of the CDR3 is TGTGCCAGTAGTATCGCGGGACAGAAATTAGGCTACACCTTC. Translated, it gives CASSIAGQKLGYTF.

This clonotype has a count of ten or more. V and J are TRBV27 and TRBJ2-7; no clear D. Per the germline V gene, CDR1 is MNHEY and CDR2 is SMNVEV (reference sequence). Trimming stripped 3 bases from V and 0 bases from J, with 15 bases between. CDR3 length equals 16 residues. CDR3 DNA sequence: TGTGCCAGCAGTTTCCGGAAGGAGCCTAGCTCCTACGAGCAGTACGTC. Encoded protein: CASSFRKEPSSYEQYV.

This clonotype was observed a few times. The rearrangement joins TRBV10-3 to TRBJ1-3, with D perhaps matching TRBD1 (5 bases). This CDR3 comprises 13 residues. Germline CDR1 and CDR2: ENHRY and SYGVKD. V dropped 3 bases and J dropped 6 bases, with 9 bases sitting between them. Here the CDR3 reads CAISDDSQNTIYF. The CDR3 DNA follows: TGTGCCATCAGTGACGACAGTCAAAACACCATATATTTT.

This clonotype was seen repeatedly, ten times or more. The V gene is TRBV27, the J gene TRBJ2-7, with 7 bases fitting TRBD2. Per germline, CDR1 MNHEY and CDR2 SMNVEV (reference sequence). After removal of 2 bases from V and 1 base from J, the junction contained 2 bases not matched to a gene. CDR3 size: 14 residues. Here the CDR3 DNA reads TGTGCCAGCAGTTTAACGGGGGGTTCCTACGAGCAGTACGTC. Protein: CASSLTGGSYEQYV.

Ten or more counts support this clonotype. The chain has TRBV25-1 and TRBJ2-3, with 10 bases identical to TRBD2. This CDR3 spans 16 amino acids. The V and J ends lost 5 bases and 4 bases, in that order; junction bases with no gene match: 9. Germline V gives CDR1 MGHDK, CDR2 SYGVNS. The CDR3 sequence is CASSHPPTSGSDTQYF. Written as DNA, the CDR3 is TGTGCCAGCAGTCATCCACCGACTAGCGGGTCAGATACGCAGTATTTT.

With regard to this clonotype: A read error may produce the germline difference seen at one junction end. The chain recombines TRBV7-6 with TRBJ2-2, with a tentative D call TRBD1 (6 bases). Germline V gene data show CDR1 as SGHVS and CDR2 as FNYEAQ. CDR3 size: 15 residues. The CDR3, as DNA: TGTGCCAGCAGCTACAGGGTGGGAGACACCGGGGAGCCGTTTTTT. This gives the protein CASSYRVGDTGEPFF.

The chain combines TRBV6-6 with TRBJ1-6, with D tentatively TRBD1 (5 bases). V was trimmed by 0 bases and J by 10 bases, leaving 22 bases between them. Germline assignment: CDR1 MNHNY and CDR2 SVGAGI (reference sequence). This CDR3 is 18 amino acids long. The CDR3 reads CASSYSYVGPPEFSPLHF. CDR3 DNA sequence: TGTGCCAGCAGTTACTCTTATGTGGGGCCCCCCGAATTCTCACCCCTCCACTTT.

The chain carries TRBV29-1 and TRBJ1-6; a possible D gene is TRBD1 (5 bases). Germline V gene data show CDR1 as SQVTM and CDR2 as ANQGSEA. This CDR3 has 15 residues. The V end was cut by 6 bases, the J end by 2 bases, with 14 bases between. CDR3 loop: CSVREGNTYNSPLHF. The CDR3, as DNA: TGCAGCGTACGGGAGGGGAACACCTATAATTCACCCCTCCACTTT.

The rearrangement joins TRBV4-2 to TRBJ2-5; D possibly corresponds to TRBD2 (5 bases). Trimming cost V 1 base and J 4 bases, with 10 bases left between them. In germline, CDR1 is LGHNA, CDR2 YNFKEQ. The CDR3 contains 14 residues. CDR3: CASSQGSSGETQYF. CDR3 DNA sequence: TGTGCCAGCAGCCAAGGATCAAGCGGAGAGACCCAGTACTTC.

Ten or more counts support this clonotype. This rearrangement joins TRBV6-6 to TRBJ1-1; a weak D match, TRBD1 (6 bases). V lost 2 bases and J lost 4, with 11 bases in between. Germline CDR1 MNHNY, CDR2 SVGAGI (reference sequence). This CDR3 is built from 14 residues. The CDR3 sequence: CASSYRTEGTEAFF. In nucleotides, the CDR3 is TGTGCCAGCAGTTACCGGACAGAGGGCACTGAAGCTTTCTTT.

Ten or more counts support this clonotype. The chain joins TRBV6-1 to TRBJ2-7; D might be TRBD1 or TRBD2, each matching 5 bases. The germline V and J ends were trimmed by 8 bases and 1 base, with 15 bases remaining between them. CDR3 length: 14 residues. Germline CDR1 MNHNS, CDR2 SASEGT. The CDR3 protein is CASGPGPGSYEQYV. DNA of the CDR3: TGTGCCAGCGGTCCGGGACCGGGATCCTACGAGCAGTACGTC.

This clonotype was recorded many times. The chain recombines TRBV7-9 with TRBJ2-1; a weak D match, TRBD2 (5 bases). Trimming took 5 bases from V and 0 from J, leaving 17 bases between them. CDR1 and CDR2 (germline): SEHNR, FQNEAQ (reference sequence). The CDR3 is 17 residues long. The CDR3 protein is CASSGVLRASSYNEQFF. The CDR3 DNA is TGTGCCAGCAGCGGGGTATTGAGGGCCAGCTCCTACAATGAGCAGTTCTTC.

This clonotype was seen a handful of times. One junction end does not reproduce the germline sequence, and a read error may be involved. The rearrangement uses TRBV7-9 and TRBJ2-3, with D perhaps matching TRBD2 (5 bases). Germline assignment: CDR1 SEHNR and CDR2 FQNEAQ (reference sequence). The CDR3 is 17 residues long. The CDR3 nucleotides are TGTGCCAGCAGCGTAGCCCGCGGGTCTGGTCTCCCAGATACGCAGTATTTT. Translated, it gives CASSVARGSGLPDTQYF.

This clonotype was counted only a few times. The rearrangement links TRBV11-2 to TRBJ1-6, with D hard to call. Trimming removed 5 bases at V and 13 bases at J, with 12 bases between. CDR1 SGHAT and CDR2 FQNNGV come from the germline V gene. The CDR3 extends over 12 amino acids. CDR3: CASSATSPPLHF. In nucleotides, the CDR3 is TGTGCCAGCAGCGCTACCTCTCCTCCCCTCCACTTT.

This chain joins TRBV12-3 or TRBV12-4 and TRBJ2-6; D unclear. The CDR3 consists of 15 residues. The V and J ends lost 7 bases and 0 bases respectively, with 10 bases between them. DNA for the CDR3: TGTGCCAGCATGGTTCGGGTCTCTGGGGCCAACGTCCTGACTTTC. Translation: CASMVRVSGANVLTF.

In this sample, this clonotype turned up many times. The V call is TRBV27, the J call TRBJ2-3; weak D call: TRBD2 (6 bases). Germline-derived CDR1 and CDR2 are MNHEY and SMNVEV (reference sequence). Trimming removed 8 bases from V and 2 bases from J, with 11 bases in between. CDR3 length: 13 residues. The CDR3 nucleotides are TGTGCCAGCGGGCGGGGCTTCACAGATACGCAGTATTTT. Translating it yields CASGRGFTDTQYF.

A note on this clonotype: Because it lacks the conserved phenylalanine or tryptophan at the end, this CDR3 is likely a read error. The chain carries TRBV28 and TRBJ2-1, with D perhaps given as TRBD1 or TRBD2 (5 bases each). In germline, CDR1 is MDHEN, CDR2 SYDVKM. Trimming pared 6 bases from V and 2 bases from J, leaving 17 bases between. The CDR3 covers 16 residues. CDR3 DNA: TGTGCCAGCAGCCCGGGACGGCGGGTTACCTACAATGAGCAGTTCCTC. Its protein is CASSPGRRVTYNEQFL.

V is TRBV18 and J is TRBJ1-1; TRBD1 might be the D (6 bases). Trimming left V 8 bases short and J 2 bases short, with 12 bases between. The germline gives CDR1 KGHSH, CDR2 LQKENI. CDR3 length equals 13 residues. The CDR3 DNA is TGTGCCAGCCAGAGGACAGCCAACACTGAAGCTTTCTTT. It yields the protein CASQRTANTEAFF.

This clonotype has more than one count but fewer than ten. The chain joins TRBV16 to TRBJ2-3, with D maybe TRBD2 (5 bases). The CDR3 covers 16 residues. V was cut by 5 bases and J by 0 bases, with 15 bases left in between. Germline V lookup: CDR1 KGHSY, CDR2 FQNENV. In DNA form, the CDR3 reads TGTGCCAGCAGCTATCGCTCTGACTATAGCACAGATACGCAGTATTTT. Residues: CASSYRSDYSTDTQYF.

The V gene is TRBV29-1, the J gene TRBJ1-4, with 10 bases lining up with TRBD1. The CDR3 loop spans 14 amino acids. In germline, CDR1 is SQVTM, CDR2 ANQGSEA. Trimming at V came to 6 bases and at J to 0 bases, leaving 1 base not matched to a gene. CDR3 region: CSVGQGPTNEKLFF. The CDR3 nucleotides read TGCAGCGTGGGACAGGGGCCAACTAATGAAAAACTGTTTTTT.

The chain employs TRBV7-9 and TRBJ2-3; TRBD1 aligns across 7 bases. The CDR3 covers 13 residues. After removal of 8 bases from V and 4 bases from J, the junction contained 6 bases not matched to a gene. The V gene's germline CDR1 is SEHNR and CDR2 FQNEAQ (reference sequence). Here the CDR3 DNA reads TGTGCCAGCGGGAAGGGGGCAGCAGATACGCAGTATTTT. It specifies CASGKGAADTQYF.

This chain connects TRBV29-1 to TRBJ2-7; TRBD1 matches 7 bases. The CDR3 loop spans 16 amino acids. The germline CDR1 and CDR2 sequences are SQVTM and ANQGSEA. The J segment lost 3 bases and the V segment lost 4 bases, leaving 15 bases of the junction unmatched. CDR3 region: CSVGRTGPAAFYEQYV. In DNA form, the CDR3 reads TGCAGCGTTGGTCGGACAGGTCCGGCAGCGTTCTACGAGCAGTACGTC.

This clonotype was recorded at least ten times. This chain joins TRBV7-2 and TRBJ1-1; D perhaps matches TRBD1 (5 bases). V was shortened by 1 base and J by 11 bases, with 11 bases between the two germline ends. This CDR3 region has 12 residues. The germline V gene encodes CDR1 SGHTA and CDR2 FQGNSA. CDR3 amino acids: CASSLVGVTAFF. CDR3 DNA sequence: TGTGCCAGCAGCTTAGTGGGGGTAACGGCTTTCTTT. The complete variable domain, with remaining parts taken from reference TRBV7-2 and TRBJ1-1, reads GAGVSQSPSNKVTEKGKDVELRCDPISGHTALYWYRQSLGQGLEFLIYFQGNSAPDKSGLPSDRFSAERTGGSVSTLTIQRTQQEDSAVYLCASSLVGVTAFFGQGTRLTVV.

This sequence joins TRBV11-2 and TRBJ1-1; D ambiguous. V was pared by 0 bases and J by 7 bases, with 9 bases between. Germline CDR1 SGHAT, CDR2 FQNNGV. The CDR3 spans 13 residues. CDR3 region: CASSLELRGEAFF. The CDR3 nucleotides are TGTGCCAGCAGCTTAGAATTACGGGGTGAAGCTTTCTTT. Combining the CDR3 with reference TRBV11-2 and TRBJ1-1 gives the whole variable domain EAGVAQSPRYKIIEKRQSVAFWCNPISGHATLYWYQQILGQGPKLLIQFQNNGVVDDSQLPKDRFSAERLKGVDSTLKIQPAKLEDSAVYLCASSLELRGEAFFGQGTRLTVV.

This clonotype was detected ten times or more. The chain recombines TRBV27 with TRBJ2-5; 8 positions agree with TRBD1. V was pared by 4 bases and J by 4 bases, with 5 bases of the junction left unmatched. From germline, CDR1 is MNHEY and CDR2 SMNVEV (reference sequence). There are 14 residues in the CDR3. The CDR3 sequence: CASSSLDRAETQYF. Written as DNA, the CDR3 is TGTGCCAGCAGTTCCCTGGACAGGGCAGAGACCCAGTACTTC.

The chain is built from TRBV2 and TRBJ2-1; 7 nucleotides line up with TRBD2. Germline CDR1 and CDR2: SNHLY and FYNNEI. After removal of 3 bases from V and 4 bases from J, the junction contained 3 bases not matched to a gene. This CDR3 spans 14 amino acids. This CDR3 is CASSEIGGYNEQFF. The CDR3 nucleotides are TGTGCCAGCAGTGAGATCGGGGGGTACAATGAGCAGTTCTTC.